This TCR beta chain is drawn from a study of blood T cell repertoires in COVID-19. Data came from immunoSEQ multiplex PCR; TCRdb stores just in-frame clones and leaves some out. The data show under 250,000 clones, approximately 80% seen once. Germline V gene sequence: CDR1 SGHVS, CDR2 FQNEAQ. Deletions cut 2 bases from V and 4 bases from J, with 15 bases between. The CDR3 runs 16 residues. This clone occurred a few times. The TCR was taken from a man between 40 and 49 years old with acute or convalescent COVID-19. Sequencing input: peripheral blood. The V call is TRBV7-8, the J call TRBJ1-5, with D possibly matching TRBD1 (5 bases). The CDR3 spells CASSLFRIRGNQPQHF. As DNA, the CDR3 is TGTGCCAGCAGCTTATTTAGAATTAGGGGTAATCAGCCCCAGCATTTT.